The 12 T cell receptor beta chains below were found in one sample sequenced in a study of read filtering for tumor transcriptome and immune sequencing. This library used roughly 400 ng RNA and molecular barcoded adaptors spanning alpha/delta and beta/gamma chains. TCRdb passed the reads through MiXCR, listing each CDR3 protein once. The sample carries around 40,000 distinct CDR3 sequences, approximately 12% recorded once. Material: a population of CD138-negative cells sorted from bone marrow. Source of these receptors: a donor older than 35 with multiple myeloma.

This clonotype has a count of ten or more. The rearrangement uses TRBV9 and TRBJ2-3; 7 nucleotides match TRBD2. The ends lost 0 bases at V and 10 bases at J; junction bases unmatched: 11. CDR1 is SGDLS and CDR2 is YYNGEE in the germline V gene. The CDR3 sequence is 15 residues long. DNA for the CDR3: TGTGCCAGCAGCGTAGGACCCTCCGGGACTATATCGCAGTATTTT. This translates into CASSVGPSGTISQYF.

This clonotype has ten or more counts. A read error may be the cause here, since a much bigger clone is one base away. The chain links TRBV9 to TRBJ2-1; 7 nucleotides align to TRBD2. The CDR3 extends over 14 amino acids. The germline CDR1 and CDR2 sequences are SGDLS and YYNGEE. The CDR3 reads CASERGSSYNGQFF. The CDR3 region has the DNA TGTGCCAGCGAGCGGGGAAGCTCCTACAATGGGCAGTTCTTC. Filled out from reference TRBV9 and TRBJ2-1, the complete variable domain reads DSGVTQTPKHLITATGQRVTLRCSPRSGDLSVYWYQQSLDQGLQFLIQYYNGEERAKGNILERFSAQQFPDLHSELNLSSLELGDSALYFCASERGSSYNGQFFGPGTRLTVL.

This clonotype was detected only a few times. This sequence joins TRBV7-2 and TRBJ2-1, with 7 bases matching TRBD1. Germline loops: CDR1 SGHTA, CDR2 FQGNSA. There are 15 residues in the CDR3. V shed 5 bases, J shed 0 bases, and the junction held 4 bases outside the gene matches. The CDR3 loop is CASSIDRASYNEQFF. The CDR3 DNA reads as TGTGCCAGCAGCATAGACAGGGCCTCCTACAATGAGCAGTTCTTC.

The table lists this clonotype with a few counts. Given a much more abundant clone one base away, this may be a read error. V is TRBV20-1 and J is TRBJ2-5; D possibly matches TRBD1 or TRBD2 (5 bases each). CDR3 length equals 13 residues. Germline values: CDR1 DFQATT, CDR2 SNEGSKA (reference sequence). The CDR3 loop is CSASKGPQEAQYF. CDR3 nucleotides: TGCAGTGCTAGTAAGGGACCCCAAGAGGCCCAGTACTTC.

This clonotype was seen repeatedly, ten times or more. V usage is TRBV18 and J usage is TRBJ2-7; 8 bases align to TRBD1. The CDR3 has 14 residues. Germline V gene data show CDR1 as KGHSH and CDR2 as LQKENI. V shed 3 bases and J 7 bases; nucleotides not matched to a gene: 8. CDR3 sequence (DNA): TGTGCCAGCTCACCCCAGGGGGCGATGAGGGAGCAGTACTTC. Translated: CASSPQGAMREQYF.

This clonotype was seen more than once but under ten times. A much larger clone differs by one base, so this may be a read error. The chain links TRBV11-2 to TRBJ1-1; a possible D gene is TRBD1 (6 bases). The CDR3 spans 16 residues. Germline V CDR1 and CDR2: SGHAT, FQNNGV. The CDR3 DNA sequence: TGTGCCAGCAGCTTAGGCCAGGGGCGGGTGAACACTGAAGCTCTCTTT. The encoded protein is CASSLGQGRVNTEALF. The entire variable domain, with the rest obtained from reference TRBV11-2 and TRBJ1-1, is as follows: EAGVAQSPRYKIIEKRQSVAFWCNPISGHATLYWYQQILGQGPKLLIQFQNNGVVDDSQLPKDRFSAERLKGVDSTLKIQPAKLEDSAVYLCASSLGQGRVNTEALFGQGTRLTVV.

This clonotype appeared many times. This chain links TRBV3-1 with TRBJ2-3; 9 positions match TRBD2. The CDR3 consists of 21 residues. CDR1 is LGHDT, CDR2 YNNKEL, per germline (reference sequence). Trimming at V came to 4 bases and at J to 0 bases, leaving 20 bases not matched to a gene. In nucleotides, the CDR3 is TGTGCCAGCAGCCTCAACTCCAGGCTAGCGGGATCTTATGTAAGCACAGATACGCAGTATTTT. Its translation: CASSLNSRLAGSYVSTDTQYF.

There are many counts of this clonotype. The chain has TRBV19 and TRBJ2-3; 10 bases are a match to TRBD2. In germline, CDR1 is LNHDA, CDR2 SQIVND (reference sequence). The CDR3 has 14 amino acids. Unmatched junction bases numbered 10, after V lost 10 bases and J lost 6 bases. The CDR3 region has the DNA TGTGCCATTTCTAGCGGGGGAACTGGGGATACGCAGTATTTT. It is translated as CAISSGGTGDTQYF.

This clonotype was found many times. V is TRBV4-1 and J is TRBJ1-1; D remains unclear. The CDR3 contains 15 residues. V dropped 2 bases and J dropped 1 base, with 11 bases sitting between them. Germline CDR1 reads MGHRA; CDR2 reads YSYEKL. This CDR3 is CASSQRLGENTEAFF. DNA of the CDR3: TGCGCCAGCAGCCAACGACTCGGTGAGAACACTGAAGCTTTCTTT.

This clonotype has ten or more counts. V gene TRBV28 combines with J gene TRBJ2-7; D possibly corresponds to TRBD1 (5 bases). Germline V gene sequence: CDR1 MDHEN, CDR2 SYDVKM. V shed 11 bases and J shed 2 bases, with 16 bases lying between them. The CDR3 is 13 residues long. The CDR3 DNA follows: TGTGCCGCCAATCAGGGTTTTGCCTACGAGCAGTACTTC. Translating it yields CAANQGFAYEQYF.

About this clonotype itself: A much larger clone lies a single base off, so this may be a read error. The J gene is TRBJ2-4, the V gene TRBV28; TRBD2 is a possible D gene (7 bases). The CDR3 totals 16 residues. V was shortened by 3 bases and J by 2 bases, with 14 bases between the two germline ends. Germline CDR1 and CDR2: MDHEN and SYDVKM. Written as DNA, the CDR3 is TGTGCCAGCAGTTTTCGGGGGGCCTTACCCAAAAACATTCAGTACTTC. This translates into CASSFRGALPKNIQYF.

This clonotype has ten or more counts. The CDR3 DNA follows: TGTGCCAGCAGTGCCGCCGGGACAGACTACTACGAGCAGTACTTC. Translated: CASSAAGTDYYEQYF. The chain combines TRBV6-1 with TRBJ2-7, with TRBD1 identical over 7 bases. Losses at the gene ends were 4 bases for V and 3 bases for J; bases not matched to a gene: 9. The germline V gene encodes CDR1 MNHNS and CDR2 SASEGT. CDR3 length: 15 amino acids.